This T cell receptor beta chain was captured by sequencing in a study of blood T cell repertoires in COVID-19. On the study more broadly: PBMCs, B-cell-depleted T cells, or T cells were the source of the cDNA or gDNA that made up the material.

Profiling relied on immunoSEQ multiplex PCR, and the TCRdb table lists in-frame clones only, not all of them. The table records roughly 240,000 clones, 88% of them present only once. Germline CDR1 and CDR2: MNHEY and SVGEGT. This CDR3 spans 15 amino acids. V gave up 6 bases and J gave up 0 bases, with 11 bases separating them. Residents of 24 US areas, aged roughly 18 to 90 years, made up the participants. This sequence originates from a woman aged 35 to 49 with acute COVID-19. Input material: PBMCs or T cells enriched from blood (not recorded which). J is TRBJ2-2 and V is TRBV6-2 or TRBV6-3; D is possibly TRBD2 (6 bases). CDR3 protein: CASSLGGSNTGELFF. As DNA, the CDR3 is TGTGCCAGCAGCCTCGGAGGGTCGAACACCGGGGAGCTGTTTTTT.